This T cell receptor beta chain was obtained from a study of beta chain features in type 1 diabetes. As concerns this clone: The antigen is unknown.

Whole-study results and caveats: Individuals with type 1 diabetes displayed fewer insertions and more deletions at VDJ junctions. Significant though moderate, a shortening of TCRB CDR3s appeared in all four CD4+ subsets of Type 1 diabetes patients.

The investigators reverse transcribed all of the isolated RNA, so they sequenced expressed TCRB transcripts. Only in-frame clones appear in the TCRdb table, and some are missing; sequencing was by immunoSEQ multiplex PCR. This sample yields over 150,000 clones, of which approximately 8% are seen a single time; 0.94% belongs to the top ten. The ends lost 5 bases at V and 2 bases at J; junction bases unmatched: 12. Germline V gene lookup returns CDR1 SEHNR and CDR2 FQNEAQ (reference sequence). This CDR3 has 17 amino acids. The sequence derives from a woman aged 40 to 50 with type 1 diabetes. V and J are TRBV7-9 and TRBJ1-5; 7 bases map to TRBD1. The sequenced sample consisted of central memory CD4+ T cells from blood. The CDR3 spells CASSTHRGRDGNQPQHF. The CDR3 DNA follows: TGTGCCAGCAGCACGCACAGGGGAAGGGATGGCAATCAGCCCCAGCATTTT.